These 13 T cell receptor beta chains originate from one sample sequenced in a study of blood T cell repertoires in COVID-19. Sequencing used immunoSEQ multiplex PCR; TCRdb keeps in-frame clones, though not all of them. The data contain about 300,000 clones, roughly 90% of them seen just once; the ten biggest clones take up less than 3%. Sequenced sample: PBMCs or T cells enriched from blood (not recorded which). All receptors derive from a woman between 45 and 60 years old who had been exposed to COVID-19.

This chain links TRBV19 with TRBJ1-2, with 7 bases identical to TRBD1. J gave up 7 bases and V 1 base, and 6 bases lay outside the gene matches. This CDR3 has 14 amino acids. Per germline, CDR1 LNHDA and CDR2 SQIVND (reference sequence). CDR3 in amino acids: CASSIVRDSRGYTF. In DNA, the CDR3 is TGTGCCAGTAGTATAGTTAGGGACAGCCGTGGCTACACCTTC.

This clone was observed a few times. This chain joins TRBV28 and TRBJ1-6; D not resolved. The CDR3 length is 12 residues. Trimming pared 6 bases from V and 7 bases from J, leaving 7 bases between. Germline V gives CDR1 MDHEN, CDR2 SYDVKM. CDR3 loop: CASRRSNSPLHF. The CDR3 DNA follows: TGTGCCAGCAGGAGATCCAATTCACCCCTCCACTTT.

The rearrangement uses TRBV3-1 (or the pseudogene TRBV3-2) and TRBJ1-2; no clear D. The CDR3 has 15 amino acids. The V end lost 0 bases, the J end lost 6 bases, and 14 bases lay between the germline ends. Germline V gene sequence: CDR1 LGHDT, CDR2 YNNKEL (reference sequence). The CDR3 region is CASSQDTTEINGYTF. As DNA, the CDR3 is TGTGCCAGCAGCCAAGATACAACAGAGATCAATGGCTACACCTTC.

V gene TRBV19 combines with J gene TRBJ1-2; perhaps TRBD1 as D (5 bases). CDR1 is LNHDA and CDR2 is SQIVND in the germline V gene (reference sequence). The V end lost 3 bases, the J end lost 10 bases, and 18 bases lay between the germline ends. CDR3 length: 14 residues. In nucleotides, the CDR3 is TGTGCCAGTAGTATCCTGGACAAGGCCTACTACTACACCTTC. As protein: CASSILDKAYYYTF.

This clone occurred once. The gene calls are TRBV7-2 and TRBJ1-4; 10 bases agree with TRBD1. This CDR3 region has 14 residues. Germline V lookup: CDR1 SGHTA, CDR2 FQGNSA. After removal of 2 bases from V and 7 bases from J, the junction contained 1 base not matched to a gene. CDR3 sequence reads: CASSLRQGAEKLFF. CDR3 nucleotides: TGTGCCAGCAGCTTACGACAGGGGGCTGAAAAACTGTTTTTT.

The chain employs TRBV7-8 and TRBJ2-7; D gene uncertain. The V and J ends lost 5 bases and 5 bases respectively, with 13 bases between them. Germline CDR1 is SGHVS and CDR2 is FQNEAQ. The CDR3 loop spans 13 amino acids. CDR3 nucleotides: TGTGCCAGCAGCCCCCCGCGCGCCCACGAGCAGTACTTC. It specifies CASSPPRAHEQYF. The complete variable domain, with remaining parts taken from reference TRBV7-8 and TRBJ2-7, reads GAGVSQSPRYKVAKRGQDVALRCDPISGHVSLFWYQQALGQGPEFLTYFQNEAQLDKSGLPSDRFFAERPEGSVSTLKIQRTQQEDSAVYLCASSPPRAHEQYFGPGTRLTVT.

This clone was counted a single time. J is TRBJ1-6 and V is TRBV3-1 (or the pseudogene TRBV3-2); 9 bases align to TRBD1. The CDR3 sequence is 14 residues long. Germline-derived CDR1 and CDR2 are LGHDT and YNNKEL (reference sequence). With 6 bases clipped from V and 6 bases from J, the junction kept 3 bases outside the gene matches. CDR3 sequence: CASRDRGGNSPLHF. CDR3 nucleotides: TGTGCCAGCAGAGACAGGGGGGGTAATTCACCCCTCCACTTT.

V usage is TRBV19 and J usage is TRBJ1-5; possible D gene TRBD1, 5 bases. Germline CDR1 is LNHDA and CDR2 is SQIVND (reference sequence). The CDR3 spans 13 residues. The CDR3 DNA reads as TGTTCCTCCTCACGGGGGGAGGGTCAGCCCCAGCATTTT. It is translated as CSSSRGEGQPQHF.

V is TRBV3-1 (or the pseudogene TRBV3-2) and J is TRBJ2-1, with a tentative D call TRBD2 (5 bases). Trimming removed 8 bases from V and 9 bases from J, with 20 bases in between. The germline V gene encodes CDR1 LGHDT and CDR2 YNNKEL (reference sequence). This CDR3 has 14 amino acids. Here the CDR3 reads CASQARGDYGEQFF. In DNA form, the CDR3 reads TGTGCCAGCCAGGCCCGGGGAGACTACGGTGAGCAGTTCTTC.

The rearrangement joins TRBV6-5 to TRBJ2-2; 8 bases agree with TRBD1. This CDR3 has 13 amino acids. J lost 9 bases, V lost 2 bases, and 2 bases had no gene match. In germline, CDR1 is MNHEY, CDR2 SVGAGI. The CDR3 bases are TGTGCCAGCAGTTACGACAGGGGATGGGAGCTGTTTTTT. This codes for CASSYDRGWELFF.

The genes are TRBV4-1 and TRBJ2-7; 10 bases line up with TRBD2. The CDR3 extends over 16 amino acids. Germline V gives CDR1 MGHRA, CDR2 YSYEKL. V lost 0 bases, J lost 5 bases, and 7 bases stayed unmatched. The CDR3 is CASSQEPGLAHDEQYF. The CDR3 nucleotides read TGCGCCAGCAGCCAAGAACCGGGACTAGCGCATGACGAGCAGTACTTC.

The gene calls are TRBV24-1 and TRBJ2-7, with D uncertain. This CDR3 is 14 amino acids long. Between the trimmed V and J ends, which lost 3 bases and 5 bases, there was a span of 13 bases. CDR1 and CDR2 from the germline V gene are KGHDR and SFDVKD. CDR3 nucleotides: TGTGCCACCAGTGATCCCCGCGGCCACCACGAGCAGTACTTC. Residues: CATSDPRGHHEQYF.

The J gene is TRBJ2-2, the V gene TRBV9, with D perhaps matching TRBD1 (5 bases). This CDR3 has 14 residues. Germline loops: CDR1 SGDLS, CDR2 YYNGEE. V was pared by 2 bases and J by 6 bases, with 11 bases between. Written as DNA, the CDR3 is TGTGCCAGCAGCGTCAGGGTTTCTGCCGGGGAGCTGTTTTTT. Protein sequence: CASSVRVSAGELFF.